A selection of T cell receptor beta chains follows, all from one sample in a study of CD8 T cells in Susac syndrome. MiXCR, applied by TCRdb to the immunoSEQ multiplex PCR reads, yields one record per CDR3 protein. The data contain about 140,000 distinct CDR3 sequences, approximately 95% of them seen just once; the ten biggest clones take up over 0.1%. The sequenced sample consisted of CD4+ T cells from PBMCs. These receptor sequences come from a human donor with multiple sclerosis. The CDR3 runs from the conserved cysteine through the conserved F or W. The D gene is left open where the match is weak. Some rows mark clone size as missing; the rest say once, few, many or name a class of expanded clone.

v_call	clone_size	d_call	j_call	cdr3_nt	cdr3_aa
TRBV30	NA	NA	TRBJ1-2	TGTGCCTGGAGTACAGGGTTGGGAAGATATGGCTACACCTTC	CAWSTGLGRYGYTF
TRBV7-3	NA	NA	TRBJ2-1	TGTGCCAGCAGCCCAACCCGGGCAGTCTCCTACAATGAGCAGTTCTTC	CASSPTRAVSYNEQFF
TRBV3-1	NA	NA	TRBJ2-7	TGTGCCAGCAGCCAAGATAAAGGACAGTTCACCGACGAGCAGTACTTC	CASSQDKGQFTDEQYF
TRBV14	NA	NA	TRBJ2-5	TGTGCCAGCACCCGGACAGCGCAAGAGACCCAGTACTTC	CASTRTAQETQYF
TRBV29-1	NA	NA	TRBJ2-1	TGCAGCGTTGACGTTGGGGCTTTCCGCCCCTACAATGAGCAGTTCTTC	CSVDVGAFRPYNEQFF
TRBV5-6	once	NA	TRBJ2-1	TGTGCCAGCAGCTTGGCTGGTAGCAGGAATGAGCAGTTCTTC	CASSLAGSRNEQFF
TRBV9	once	NA	TRBJ2-2	TGTGCCAGCAGCTGGGTTACCGGGGAGCTGTTTTTT	CASSWVTGELFF
TRBV6-2/TRBV6-3	NA	NA	TRBJ2-1	TGTGCCAGCAGTTACTCTGGCGGGGCCCGCGCAGAGCAGTTCTTC	CASSYSGGARAEQFF
TRBV5-1	NA	NA	TRBJ2-5	TGCGCCAGCAGCTCGGAGGGATTGGAGACCCAGTACTTC	CASSSEGLETQYF
TRBV7-8	NA	TRBD2	TRBJ2-5	TGTGCCAGCAGCCTAGGTAGCGGGGGGCTGGCGGCCCAGTACTTC	CASSLGSGGLAAQYF
TRBV11-2	NA	TRBD2	TRBJ2-1	TGTGCCAGCAGGCGAACTAGCGGGAGTGTAAATGAGCAGTTCTTC	CASRRTSGSVNEQFF